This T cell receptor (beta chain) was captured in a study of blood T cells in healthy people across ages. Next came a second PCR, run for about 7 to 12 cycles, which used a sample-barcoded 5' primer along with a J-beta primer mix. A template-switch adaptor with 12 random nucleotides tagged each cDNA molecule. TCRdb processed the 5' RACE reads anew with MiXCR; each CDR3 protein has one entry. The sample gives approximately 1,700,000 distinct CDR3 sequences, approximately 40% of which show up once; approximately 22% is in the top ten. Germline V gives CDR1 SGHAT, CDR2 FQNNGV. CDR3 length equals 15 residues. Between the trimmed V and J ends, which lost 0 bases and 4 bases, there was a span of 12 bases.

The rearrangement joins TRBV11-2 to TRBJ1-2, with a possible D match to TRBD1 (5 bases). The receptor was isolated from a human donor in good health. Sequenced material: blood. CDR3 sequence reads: CASSLDPPGIYGYTF. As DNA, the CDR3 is TGTGCCAGCAGCTTAGATCCCCCAGGGATCTATGGCTACACCTTC.